A selection of T cell receptor beta chains follows, all from one sample in a study of CD8 T cells in ankylosing spondylitis. TCRdb ran MiXCR on the 5' RACE reads and lists one entry per CDR3 protein. This table has approximately 400,000 distinct CDR3 sequences, about 24% appearing once. Sequencing used blood, either unsorted or a sorted T cell fraction (not recorded which). The receptors stem from a male donor with ankylosing spondylitis. CDR3s leave out the opening cysteine and the closing phenylalanine or tryptophan. Each record gives: J gene, V gene, CDR3 protein.

TRBJ2-1	TRBV7-9	ASMRGPTKYAQF
TRBJ2-1	TRBV3-1	ASSQGTLWDEQF
TRBJ1-2	TRBV5-1	ASSGTGNLYGYT
TRBJ2-3	TRBV24-1	ATSDLARSTDTQY
TRBJ1-2	TRBV5-1	ASSYGTANYGYT
TRBJ2-3	TRBV3-1	ASSRTSGNTDTQY
TRBJ2-2	TRBV3-1	ASSQDRPAGAQNTGELF
TRBJ2-6	TRBV24-1	ATSGVSLGANVLT
TRBJ1-2	TRBV6-5	ASSYGQGLNYGYT
TRBJ1-6	TRBV14	ASSQDLNNSPLH
TRBJ1-1	TRBV7-9	ASSLIGTEAF
TRBJ2-5	TRBV6-5	ASSSTGLQWQETQY
TRBJ1-1	TRBV29-1	SVEGLQVMNTEAF
TRBJ1-5	TRBV5-1	ASSLGHNSNQPQH
TRBJ1-1	TRBV5-1	ASSSVITGGGDTEAF
TRBJ2-3	TRBV6-5	ASSYSSGTSGSSRNMQY
TRBJ2-3	TRBV29-1	SVELASGKADTQY
TRBJ2-1	TRBV19	ASSIGAGSYNEQF
TRBJ1-4	TRBV7-2	ASSLVTGTGNEKLF
TRBJ2-3	TRBV6-1	ASRGGTLNTDTQY
TRBJ2-7	TRBV12-3/TRBV12-4	ASSLAPTAYEQY
TRBJ2-5	TRBV20-1	SARLGGSQETQY
TRBJ2-3	TRBV11-2	ASSGLIGKSDTQY
TRBJ2-2	TRBV6-2/TRBV6-3	ASSYSTSGRVNTGELF
TRBJ2-2	TRBV20-1	SVRGRGNTGELF
TRBJ2-3	TRBV20-1	SANSGYTPEDTQY
TRBJ2-3	TRBV5-1	ASSLYLGTGTDTQY
TRBJ2-1	TRBV4-2	ASSHPGLAREQF
TRBJ2-1	TRBV13	ASSLVNMRVGYNEQF
TRBJ1-1	TRBV11-2	ASSLEMSGADTEAF
TRBJ2-1	TRBV5-5	ASIGGLAGNNEQF
TRBJ2-5	TRBV7-7	ASSFPSSETQY
TRBJ2-6	TRBV5-1	ASSSPPGANVLT
TRBJ1-1	TRBV20-1	SAGQMGRGTAEAF
TRBJ1-2	TRBV6-6	ASRTPDRVFYT
TRBJ1-4	TRBV12-3/TRBV12-4	ASSELDGDEKLF
TRBJ1-1	TRBV5-1	ASSLDPDAEAF
TRBJ2-3	TRBV5-1	ASSLGTGTDTQY
TRBJ1-1	TRBV6-1	ASSELGPLAGVTEAF
TRBJ2-7	TRBV21-1	ASSSRRDGSSYEQY
TRBJ2-5	TRBV29-1	SVEGTGQETQY
TRBJ1-5	TRBV12-3/TRBV12-4	ASSWGGEDQPQH
TRBJ1-5	TRBV30	AWSVGSNQPQH
TRBJ2-3	TRBV7-6	ASSSGLGSDTQY
TRBJ1-5	TRBV6-2/TRBV6-3	ASSYSLGIGNQPQH
TRBJ2-1	TRBV7-9	APGRSGTYNEQF
TRBJ2-3	TRBV12-3/TRBV12-4	ASSFMVDGQYTDTQY
TRBJ2-1	TRBV3-1	ASSDRGGAHYNEQF
TRBJ2-3	TRBV6-5	ASSYSGEGADTQY
TRBJ2-3	TRBV11-3	ASSLTRYPDTQY
TRBJ2-7	TRBV5-1	ASSPVASGSHEQY
TRBJ2-5	TRBV29-1	SVEPRGKGDQETQY
TRBJ2-3	TRBV5-6	ASSSRLAASTDTQY
TRBJ1-2	TRBV3-1	ASNTIAQARYGYT
TRBJ1-1	TRBV29-1	SVDWGERDTEAF